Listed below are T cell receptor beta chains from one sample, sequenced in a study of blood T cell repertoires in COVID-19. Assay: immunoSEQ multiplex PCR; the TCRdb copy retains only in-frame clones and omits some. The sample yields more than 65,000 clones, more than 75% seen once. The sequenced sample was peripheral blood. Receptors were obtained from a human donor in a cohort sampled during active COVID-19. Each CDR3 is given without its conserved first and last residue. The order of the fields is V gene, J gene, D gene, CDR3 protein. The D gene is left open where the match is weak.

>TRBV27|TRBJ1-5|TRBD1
ASSSWTGKTSNQPQH
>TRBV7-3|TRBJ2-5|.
ASSPRSQETQY
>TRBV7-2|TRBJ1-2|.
ASSLGVVRGYT
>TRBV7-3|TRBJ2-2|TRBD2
ASSPTSGRAGELF
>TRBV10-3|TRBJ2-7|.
AISESGESPYEQY
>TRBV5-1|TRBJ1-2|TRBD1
ASSPWTGSDGYT
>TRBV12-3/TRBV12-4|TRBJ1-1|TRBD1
ASRGQGFTEAF
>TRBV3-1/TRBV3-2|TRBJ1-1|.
ASSQVQDTEAF
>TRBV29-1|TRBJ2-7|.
SVRTDSYEQY
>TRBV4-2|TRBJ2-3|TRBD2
ASRLGVAGGYTDTQY